This TCR beta chain was retrieved from a study of shared clonotypes between healthy human individuals. Study details: A donor's plate count was three for CD4 naive and three for CD4 memory; CD8 naive had two and CD8 memory one.

Some clones are missing from TCRdb's copy, which holds only in-frame ones; the method was immunoSEQ multiplex PCR. There are about 2 million clones in the sample; approximately 94% occur only once, and 0.85% to 1.3% lies in the top ten. V dropped 2 bases and J dropped 15; count of bases not matched to a gene: 18. This CDR3 is built from 16 residues. CDR1 and CDR2 from the germline V gene are SGHDT and YYEEEE. Naive CD8 cells lacked CD45RO, underwent positive selection for CCR7 and left out terminally differentiated effector memory CD45RA+ cells. The clonotype originates from a man aged 18 to 29 in good health. The gene calls are TRBV5-6 and TRBJ2-1, with 9 bases fitting TRBD2. The sample consisted of naive CD8+ T cells sorted from blood. The CDR3 DNA follows: TGTGCCAGCAGCTTTTCTACCGGGACTAGCCTCTTATCTTGGTTCTTC. Its protein is CASSFSTGTSLLSWFF. The variable domain in full, with the rest retrieved from reference TRBV5-6 and TRBJ2-1, is DAGVTQSPTHLIKTRGQQVTLRCSPKSGHDTVSWYQQALGQGPQFIFQYYEEEERQRGNFPDRFSGHQFPNYSSELNVNALLLGDSALYLCASSFSTGTSLLSWFFGPGTRLTVL.